The sequence of this T cell receptor beta chain was determined in a study of blood T cell repertoires in COVID-19. Study overall: Acute and convalescent COVID-19 specimens originated in the United States, Italy and Spain.

Germline lookup yields CDR1 MDHEN and CDR2 SYDVKM. V lost 5 bases to trimming and J lost 3 bases, with 11 bases between them. The CDR3 totals 13 residues. The method was immunoSEQ multiplex PCR; TCRdb's version includes in-frame clones alone and lacks a portion of them. The sample records around 280,000 clones, roughly nine tenths being singletons. In this sample, this clone turned up once. The J gene is TRBJ2-7, the V gene TRBV28, with D possibly TRBD2 on 6 matching bases. The sequenced sample was peripheral blood. The sequence came from a woman aged 25 to 39 with COVID-19, enrolled during active disease. The CDR3: CASSGTRRYEQYF. CDR3 DNA sequence: TGTGCCAGCAGTGGGACTCGGCGCTACGAGCAGTACTTC.